This entry lists 22 T cell receptor beta chains sequenced from one sample in a study of T cells after yellow fever vaccination. MiXCR, applied by TCRdb to the 5' RACE reads, yields one record per CDR3 protein. The sample yields approximately 61,000 distinct CDR3 sequences, approximately 6.5% seen once. Material: CD8+ T cells sorted from PBMCs, obtained on the day of the first yellow fever vaccination. Receptors originate from a man younger than 35 who received the YFV17D yellow fever vaccine.

The table lists this clonotype with a few counts. The gene calls are TRBV12-5 and TRBJ2-1, with TRBD2 matching over 8 bases. The trim removed 3 bases at V and 8 bases at J, leaving 12 bases unmatched. This CDR3 is built from 16 residues. CDR1 is LGHNT, CDR2 FRNRAP, per germline. The CDR3 spells CASGLRGGRGSDEQFF. The CDR3, as DNA: TGTGCTAGTGGTTTACGCGGGGGGCGGGGTTCAGATGAGCAGTTCTTC. Together with reference TRBV12-5 and TRBJ2-1, the CDR3 gives the full variable domain: DARVTQTPRHKVTEMGQEVTMRCQPILGHNTVFWYRQTMMQGLELLAYFRNRAPLDDSGMPKDRFSAEMPDATLATLKIQPSEPRDSAVYFCASGLRGGRGSDEQFFGPGTRLTVL.

A few counts support this clonotype. This chain connects TRBV4-3 to TRBJ2-1; 7 bases fit TRBD1. V was clipped by 4 bases and J by 4 bases; unmatched bases: 4. Germline assignment: CDR1 LGHNA and CDR2 YSLEER. There are 14 residues in the CDR3. CDR3 sequence: CASSPDRLYNEQFF. The CDR3 DNA follows: TGCGCCAGCAGCCCGGACAGGCTATACAATGAGCAGTTCTTC.

This clonotype has ten or more counts. The rearrangement uses TRBV6-1 and TRBJ1-2; D ambiguous. Germline values: CDR1 MNHNS, CDR2 SASEGT. This CDR3 spans 13 amino acids. V was shortened by 7 bases and J by 3 bases, with 12 bases between the two germline ends. The CDR3 region is CASTEDVDYGYTF. The DNA for the CDR3 is TGTGCCAGCACCGAAGATGTCGACTATGGCTACACCTTC.

The chain joins TRBV7-9 to TRBJ2-7; D not resolved. The germline CDR1 and CDR2 sequences are SEHNR and FQNEAQ (reference sequence). CDR3 length equals 13 residues. The ends were cut back, 5 bases at V and 3 bases at J, with 11 bases in the middle. For the CDR3, the DNA is TGTGCCAGCAGCCCCGGACCAAACTACGAGCAGTACTTC. Amino acids: CASSPGPNYEQYF. Full variable domain (remainder filled in from reference TRBV7-9 and TRBJ2-7): DTGVSQNPRHKITKRGQNVTFRCDPISEHNRLYWYRQTLGQGPEFLTYFQNEAQLEKSRLLSDRFSAERPKGSFSTLEIQRTEQGDSAMYLCASSPGPNYEQYFGPGTRLTVT.

Remarks on this clonotype: An end of the junction differs from the germline gene, which may be a read error. The chain combines TRBV24-1 with TRBJ2-1; D possibly corresponds to TRBD1 (5 bases). Germline CDR1 KGHDR, CDR2 SFDVKD. The CDR3 loop spans 13 amino acids. The CDR3 loop is CATTDLTANEQFF. The DNA of the CDR3 is TGTGCCACCACTGATTTGACAGCCAATGAGCAGTTCTTC.

The chain employs TRBV29-1 and TRBJ2-7, with 11 bases lining up with TRBD1. The CDR3 length is 16 residues. V shed 6 bases, J shed 3 bases, and the junction held 13 bases outside the gene matches. Germline assignment: CDR1 SQVTM and CDR2 ANQGSEA. The CDR3 region is CSVEGGTGGSGYEQYF. The CDR3 DNA is TGCAGCGTCGAGGGTGGGACAGGGGGGTCCGGCTACGAGCAGTACTTC.

For this clonotype: A read error may explain this, as a much larger clone is one base away. This chain joins TRBV11-2 and TRBJ2-7; 13 bases map to TRBD2. CDR3 size: 17 residues. Germline V gives CDR1 SGHAT, CDR2 FQNNGV. The CDR3 DNA follows: TGTGCCAGCAGCTCCGACCCCGGACTAGCGGGGGACAACGACCAGTACTTC. Protein product: CASSSDPGLAGDNDQYF.

This clonotype was seen many times. The V call is TRBV4-1, the J call TRBJ2-7; D ambiguous. Per the germline V gene, CDR1 is MGHRA and CDR2 is YSYEKL. CDR3 length equals 15 residues. V was trimmed by 0 bases and J by 2 bases, leaving 11 bases between them. CDR3 protein: CASSQDIHDPYEQYF. The CDR3 DNA is TGCGCCAGCAGCCAAGATATACATGATCCCTACGAGCAGTACTTC.

This clonotype has only a few counts. V and J are TRBV4-3 and TRBJ2-7, with 7 bases identical to TRBD2. Germline CDR1 is LGHNA and CDR2 is YSLEER. This CDR3 is built from 15 residues. V dropped 4 bases and J dropped 2; count of bases not matched to a gene: 8. The CDR3 is CASSPSGTRTYEQYF. CDR3 coding DNA: TGCGCCAGCAGCCCCAGCGGGACGCGAACCTACGAGCAGTACTTC.

The chain has TRBV14 and TRBJ1-5; weak D call: TRBD1 (5 bases). CDR3 size: 22 residues. The germline CDR1 and CDR2 sequences are SGHDN and FVKESK. Between the trimmed V and J ends, which lost 0 bases and 0 bases, there was a span of 27 bases. CDR3 DNA: TGTGCCAGCAGCCAAGATAGAAGACTATGCGGGACGGGAAACTTTAGCAATCAGCCCCAGCATTTT. Translation gives CASSQDRRLCGTGNFSNQPQHF.

In this sample, this clonotype turned up a few times. This rearrangement joins TRBV12-3 or TRBV12-4 to TRBJ2-5, with a tentative D call TRBD1 (6 bases). Trimming cost V 4 bases and J 0 bases, with 21 bases left between them. The CDR3 is 18 amino acids. The CDR3 loop reads CASSSLFPGHRYQETQYF. The CDR3 DNA sequence: TGTGCCAGCAGTTCTCTTTTTCCGGGACACCGGTACCAAGAGACCCAGTACTTC.

This clonotype was counted between two and nine times. V and J are TRBV7-9 and TRBJ2-1; D gene uncertain. The V end lost 1 base, the J end lost 5 bases, and 12 bases lay between the germline ends. Germline V gene sequence: CDR1 SEHNR, CDR2 FQNEAQ (reference sequence). There are 15 residues in the CDR3. CDR3 amino acids: CASSLELRFDNEQFF. The CDR3 nucleotides are TGTGCCAGCAGCTTAGAACTGCGTTTCGACAATGAGCAGTTCTTC.

This clonotype has a count of ten or more. V gene TRBV7-3 combines with J gene TRBJ2-3; 10 nucleotides match TRBD1. Germline V gives CDR1 SGHTA, CDR2 FQGTGA. The V and J ends lost 8 bases and 3 bases, in that order; junction bases with no gene match: 8. This CDR3 is built from 15 residues. The CDR3 here is CASAAGTGATDTQYF. CDR3 nucleotides: TGTGCCAGCGCCGCGGGGACAGGGGCAACAGATACGCAGTATTTT.

A few counts support this clonotype. V and J are TRBV12-3 or TRBV12-4 and TRBJ2-1; the match to TRBD1 covers 7 bases. V shed 5 bases, J shed 4 bases, and the junction held 11 bases outside the gene matches. The CDR3 consists of 16 residues. The CDR3 sequence is CASSLYRGPPYNEQFF. In DNA form, the CDR3 reads TGTGCCAGCAGTCTATACAGGGGCCCTCCTTACAATGAGCAGTTCTTC.

In regard to this clonotype: A much bigger clone sits one base away, suggesting this may be a read error. This CDR3 is CASSPNGGRDQHQHF. DNA of the CDR3: TGTGCCAGCAGCCCGAATGGGGGGCGTGATCAGCACCAGCATTTT. This rearrangement joins TRBV12-3 or TRBV12-4 to TRBJ1-5, with a tentative D call TRBD1 (6 bases). The CDR3 extends over 15 amino acids.

The chain couples TRBV12-3 or TRBV12-4 to TRBJ2-2; no definite D call. The CDR3 runs 14 residues. The V end lost 3 bases, the J end lost 2 bases, and 7 bases lay between the germline ends. Here the CDR3 reads CASSFSPNTGELFF. CDR3 DNA: TGTGCCAGCAGTTTTAGTCCTAACACCGGGGAGCTGTTTTTT.

This clonotype was found many times. The genes are TRBV4-1 and TRBJ2-1; 8 bases map to TRBD2. Losses at the gene ends were 4 bases for V and 5 bases for J; bases not matched to a gene: 7. The germline V gene has CDR1 MGHRA and CDR2 YSYEKL. This CDR3 is 15 amino acids long. In DNA form, the CDR3 reads TGCGCCAGCAGCCCATTCGGGGGGGCCGACAATGAGCAGTTCTTC. Its protein is CASSPFGGADNEQFF.

This clonotype has at least ten counts. V usage is TRBV2 and J usage is TRBJ2-7, with D uncertain. Looked up from germline, CDR1 is SNHLY and CDR2 is FYNNEI. CDR3 size: 12 residues. Between the trimmed V and J ends, which lost 8 bases and 3 bases, there was a span of 11 bases. The CDR3, as DNA: TGTGCCAGCTATCACGGTAACTACGAGCAGTACTTC. Translated: CASYHGNYEQYF.

This clonotype came up many times. The chain combines TRBV5-4 with TRBJ2-5, with 10 bases fitting TRBD2. V dropped 0 bases and J dropped 1; count of bases not matched to a gene: 12. Germline V CDR1 and CDR2: SGHNT, YYREEE (reference sequence). CDR3 size: 19 residues. CDR3 nucleotides: TGTGCCAGCAGCTTGGCCGTGGGAACTAGCGGGGTTTTCCAAGAGACCCAGTACTTC. Encoded protein: CASSLAVGTSGVFQETQYF.

This clonotype has a count of ten or more. The chain joins TRBV29-1 to TRBJ2-7; a possible D gene is TRBD2 (5 bases). Trimming stripped 4 bases from V and 5 bases from J, with 6 bases between. This CDR3 is built from 10 residues. The germline CDR1 and CDR2 sequences are SQVTM and ANQGSEA. CDR3 sequence: CSVVGDEQYF. The CDR3 DNA reads TGCAGCGTTGTCGGGGACGAGCAGTACTTC.

The genes are TRBV4-2 and TRBJ1-5, with unresolved D. CDR1 and CDR2 (germline): LGHNA, YNFKEQ. V lost 0 bases, J lost 9 bases, and 9 bases lay in between. CDR3 length: 13 residues. The CDR3 region is CASSQDPDGPQHF. Here the CDR3 DNA reads TGTGCCAGCAGCCAAGATCCAGACGGGCCCCAGCATTTT.

This clonotype was detected ten times or more. The chain is built from TRBV6-2 or TRBV6-3 and TRBJ1-5; the D is unclear. The ends were cut back, 3 bases at V and 0 bases at J, with 6 bases in the middle. Germline V gives CDR1 MNHEY, CDR2 SVGEGT. The CDR3 totals 14 residues. In DNA, the CDR3 is TGTGCCAGCAGTTATTTTTATAGCAATCAGCCCCAGCATTTT. As protein: CASSYFYSNQPQHF.